This T cell receptor (beta chain) is from a study of preoperative IRX-2 immunotherapy in early breast cancer. This clone appeared a few times. With 0 bases removed from V and 10 bases from J, the gap between germline ends came to 10 bases. This CDR3 contains 13 residues. The germline CDR1 and CDR2 sequences are SGDLS and YYNGEE. Method: immunoSEQ multiplex PCR; TCRdb's copy keeps in-frame clones and lacks some. The profile shows under 40,000 clones, over 90% of them singletons. The treatment denotes: preoperative locoregional IRX-2 cytokine immunotherapy. The chain uses TRBV9 and TRBJ1-4; D is possibly TRBD1 (5 bases). This TCR derives from a human donor with breast cancer. Sampling was carried out from a patient treated with IRX-2 immunotherapy. For the CDR3, the DNA is TGTGCCAGCAGCGTAGGGGGCGGAGGAAAACTGTTTTTT. Translation gives CASSVGGGGKLFF. Full variable domain (remainder filled in from reference TRBV9 and TRBJ1-4): DSGVTQTPKHLITATGQRVTLRCSPRSGDLSVYWYQQSLDQGLQFLIQYYNGEERAKGNILERFSAQQFPDLHSELNLSSLELGDSALYFCASSVGGGGKLFFGSGTQLSVL.